This T cell receptor (beta chain) was found in a study of immune evolution from preneoplasia to lung adenocarcinoma. Study-wide results and limits: Top clone share appeared to fall from AAH through AIS, MIA, adenocarcinoma. Later-stage lesions appeared to have more T cells, more diversity, less clonality. KRAS-mutant nodules had the highest T cell clonality.

V shed 4 bases, J shed 3 bases, and the junction held 5 bases outside the gene matches. Per the germline V gene, CDR1 is LNHDA and CDR2 is SQIVND (reference sequence). The CDR3 length is 15 residues. With respect to this clone: Its antigen is undetermined.

After pathologic assessment, macro-dissection selected premalignant or tumor cells for extraction. Here immunoSEQ multiplex PCR was the method, and the copy in TCRdb shows in-frame clones only, minus some. The sample consists of about 41,000 clones, roughly four fifths of them appearing once. This rearrangement joins TRBV19 to TRBJ1-2, with 10 bases that match TRBD1. This receptor was identified in a person in their sixties or seventies with lung adenocarcinoma. The sequenced material came from FFPE invasive lung adenocarcinoma tissue. The CDR3 DNA follows: TGTGCCAGTAGTACGACAGGGGGCGCGGACTATGGCTACACCTTC. Translating it yields CASSTTGGADYGYTF.